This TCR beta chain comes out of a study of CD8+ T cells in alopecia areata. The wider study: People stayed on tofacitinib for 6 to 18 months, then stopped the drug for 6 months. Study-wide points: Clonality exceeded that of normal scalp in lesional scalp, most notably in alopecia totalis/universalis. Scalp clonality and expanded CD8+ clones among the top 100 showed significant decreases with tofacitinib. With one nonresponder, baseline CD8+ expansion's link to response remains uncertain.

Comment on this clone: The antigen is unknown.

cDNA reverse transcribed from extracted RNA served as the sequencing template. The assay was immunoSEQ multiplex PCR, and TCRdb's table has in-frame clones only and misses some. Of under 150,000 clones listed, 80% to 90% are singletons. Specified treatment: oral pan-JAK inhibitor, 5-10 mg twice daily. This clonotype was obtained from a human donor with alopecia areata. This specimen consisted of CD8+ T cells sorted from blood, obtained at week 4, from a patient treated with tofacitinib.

As DNA, the CDR3 is TGTGCCAGCAGCGACATCCGGGGTTACAATGAGCAGTTCTTC. Protein: CASSDIRGYNEQFF. The chain recombines TRBV11-2 with TRBJ2-1; D is possibly TRBD2 (5 bases). Deletions cut 5 bases from V and 4 bases from J, with 12 bases between. Germline V gene data show CDR1 as SGHAT and CDR2 as FQNNGV. CDR3 length: 14 residues.